The entry below gives a single T cell receptor (beta chain) sequence along with its context. Its antigen is undetermined. The data stem from a study of T cell repertoires in cytomegalovirus infection. As for the study in general: Selected CMV epitopes included recently identified HLA-C-restricted ones as well as well-studied HLA-B-restricted ones. Study results and caveats: There were HLA-C-restricted CMV-specific TCR beta clonotypes dominating the ex vivo response. Summed frequency of public TCR beta families distinguished CMV carriers with the relevant HLA.

Each CDR3 protein is one row after TCRdb ran MiXCR on the reads. The sample consists of 340,000 or so distinct CDR3 sequences, around a quarter of them appearing once. The sample consisted of cultured PBMCs, taken from culture after CMV antigen stimulation. The clonotype comes from a human donor in good health (CMV status not recorded). Some clones in this sample may be carry-over from other donors' samples.

In DNA form, the CDR3 reads TGTGCCAGCAGCGGGGGGGGTAGCGTACAAGAGACCCAGTACTTC. Residues: CASSGGGSVQETQYF. The chain has TRBV9 and TRBJ2-5, with TRBD2 matching 7 bases. This CDR3 comprises 15 residues. V was pared by 3 bases and J by 2 bases, with 7 bases of the junction left unmatched. Germline V gene lookup returns CDR1 SGDLS and CDR2 YYNGEE.